This note documents a single T cell receptor (beta chain) sequence. Its target is not known. Trimming removed 9 bases from V and 9 bases from J, with 9 bases in between. The CDR3 runs 10 residues. Germline V gene data show CDR1 as LNHDA and CDR2 as SQIVND (reference sequence). These data are taken from a study of T cells in narcolepsy. General study findings and limits: Healthy controls reportedly lacked the autoreactive clonotypes serially found in patients' blood. Autoreactive HCRT-specific and TRIB2-specific clonotypes were marked in same-patient CSF-versus-blood CD4+ comparisons.

Using immunoSEQ multiplex PCR, the repertoire was profiled, and TCRdb retains in-frame clones only, with some absent. The sample includes about 18,000 clones, approximately 90% seen only once; the top ten take 0.7% to 0.85%. The chain recombines TRBV19 with TRBJ2-1; D unclear. This TCR was sampled from a human donor in good health. Sequenced input: memory (CD45RA-) CD4+ T cells from blood. The CDR3 spells CASGVGEQFF. DNA for the CDR3: TGTGCCAGCGGAGTGGGTGAGCAGTTCTTC.